Presented here are 25 T cell receptor beta chains from one specimen sequenced in a study of T cell responses to AZD1222 COVID-19 vaccine. TCRdb's copy holds only in-frame clones and misses some; the assay was immunoSEQ multiplex PCR. The sample records approximately 68,000 clones, roughly 84% being singletons. The sequencing here drew on peripheral blood, taken on day 0 of AZD1222 vaccination. Every receptor here comes from an adult in good health.

The genes are TRBV19 and TRBJ1-5; TRBD1 agrees at 9 bases. The V and J ends lost 7 bases and 7 bases, in that order; junction bases with no gene match: 2. Germline-derived CDR1 and CDR2 are LNHDA and SQIVND (reference sequence). The length of the CDR3 is 12 residues. The CDR3 coding sequence is TGTGCCAGTAACGACAGGGGGCAGCCCCAGCATTTT. Translated, it gives CASNDRGQPQHF.

This chain joins TRBV7-9 and TRBJ2-7; 8 bases are a match to TRBD2. This CDR3 is 18 amino acids long. V was pared by 1 base and J by 5 bases, with 16 bases of the junction left unmatched. Germline values: CDR1 SEHNR, CDR2 FQNEAQ (reference sequence). The CDR3 here is CASSLVGRGGYDRNEQYF. The CDR3 DNA is TGTGCCAGCAGCTTAGTAGGTCGGGGGGGCTACGATCGAAACGAGCAGTACTTC.

The V call is TRBV19, the J call TRBJ1-6; 9 bases align to TRBD1. Trimming at V came to 2 bases and at J to 4 bases, leaving 12 bases not matched to a gene. The CDR3 is 19 residues long. From germline, CDR1 is LNHDA and CDR2 SQIVND (reference sequence). CDR3 in DNA: TGTGCCAGTAGTATACTCGCTCCGGGACAGGGAGCTTATAATTCACCCCTCCACTTT. The encoded protein is CASSILAPGQGAYNSPLHF.

This chain connects TRBV19 to TRBJ1-2; 10 bases match TRBD1. The germline gives CDR1 LNHDA, CDR2 SQIVND (reference sequence). CDR3 length: 15 amino acids. J was trimmed by 7 bases and V by 6 bases; bases with no gene match: 11. CDR3 residues: CASSPPDRGVSGYTF. CDR3 nucleotides: TGTGCCAGTAGCCCCCCGGACAGGGGGGTTTCTGGCTACACCTTC.

Only one count was recorded for this clone. The rearrangement uses TRBV19 and TRBJ1-3; 7 bases align to TRBD1. The CDR3 length is 13 residues. V shed 6 bases, J shed 4 bases, and the junction held 3 bases outside the gene matches. CDR1 and CDR2 (germline): LNHDA, SQIVND (reference sequence). CDR3 region: CASRSGGGNTIYF. CDR3 DNA: TGTGCCAGTAGATCAGGGGGAGGAAACACCATATATTTT.

The V and J genes are TRBV3-1 (or the pseudogene TRBV3-2) and TRBJ1-2, with TRBD1 as a possible D gene (5 bases). Trimming took 7 bases from V and 6 from J, leaving 24 bases between them. CDR1 is LGHDT, CDR2 YNNKEL, per germline (reference sequence). The CDR3 extends over 16 amino acids. CDR3 in DNA: TGTGCCAGCACCCCCGGGTGGACAAACACAGGAGATGGCTACACCTTC. This encodes CASTPGWTNTGDGYTF.

V and J are TRBV4-1 and TRBJ1-1; TRBD1 matches 8 bases. Germline trimming cut 1 base from V and 2 bases from J; bases unmatched to any gene: 3. The CDR3 has 15 residues. The germline gives CDR1 MGHRA, CDR2 YSYEKL. The CDR3 loop reads CASSQGTGSNTEAFF. The CDR3 DNA reads as TGCGCCAGCAGCCAAGGGACAGGGAGTAACACTGAAGCTTTCTTT.

This rearrangement joins TRBV9 to TRBJ1-2; 8 bases are a match to TRBD1. This CDR3 region has 14 residues. Trimming at V came to 3 bases and at J to 7 bases, leaving 8 bases not matched to a gene. Germline V lookup: CDR1 SGDLS, CDR2 YYNGEE. CDR3 sequence: CASSAMGQALGYTF. CDR3 DNA: TGTGCCAGCAGCGCGATGGGACAGGCACTTGGCTACACCTTC.

The chain joins TRBV28 to TRBJ1-2; maybe TRBD1 (6 bases). The CDR3 covers 14 residues. Between the trimmed V and J ends, which lost 6 bases and 2 bases, there was a span of 13 bases. Per the germline V gene, CDR1 is MDHEN and CDR2 is SYDVKM. CDR3 in amino acids: CASRGGGSNYGYTF. The CDR3 DNA sequence: TGTGCCAGCAGAGGGGGGGGGTCGAACTATGGCTACACCTTC.

The genes are TRBV9 and TRBJ2-5; a possible D gene is TRBD2 (6 bases). CDR1 SGDLS and CDR2 YYNGEE come from the germline V gene. V was trimmed by 1 base and J by 5 bases, leaving 15 bases between them. The CDR3 length is 15 residues. CDR3 region: CASSVTTSGRETQYF. CDR3 DNA: TGTGCCAGCAGCGTAACCACGAGCGGGCGGGAGACCCAGTACTTC.

J is TRBJ2-3 and V is TRBV2; D uncertain. This CDR3 has 15 amino acids. Germline loops: CDR1 SNHLY, CDR2 FYNNEI. V was shortened by 5 bases and J by 0 bases, with 12 bases between the two germline ends. In nucleotides, the CDR3 is TGTGCCAGCAGTATAAGACCCCTTAGCACAGATACGCAGTATTTT. Amino acid sequence: CASSIRPLSTDTQYF.

The chain links TRBV18 to TRBJ2-5, with D maybe TRBD1 (5 bases). The CDR3 is 13 residues long. Germline-derived CDR1 and CDR2 are KGHSH and LQKENI. Trimming removed 6 bases from V and 2 bases from J, with 10 bases in between. CDR3 sequence (DNA): TGTGCCAGCTCGGGGCTCTCTCAAGAGACCCAGTACTTC. Translated, it gives CASSGLSQETQYF. Full variable domain (remainder filled in from reference TRBV18 and TRBJ2-5): NAGVMQNPRHLVRRRGQEARLRCSPMKGHSHVYWYRQLPEEGLKFMVYLQKENIIDESGMPKERFSAEFPKEGPSILRIQQVVRGDSAAYFCASSGLSQETQYFGPGTRLLVL.

J is TRBJ2-3 and V is TRBV5-6; 7 nucleotides agree with TRBD2. Trimming removed 4 bases from V and 0 bases from J; junction bases left unmatched: 5. Germline V gene lookup returns CDR1 SGHDT and CDR2 YYEEEE. The CDR3 sequence is 15 residues long. The CDR3 nucleotides are TGTGCCAGCAGCGGCCTAGCGGTTAGCACAGATACGCAGTATTTT. Its translation is CASSGLAVSTDTQYF.

The chain carries TRBV6-4 and TRBJ2-1; D might be TRBD2 (6 bases). The V end was cut by 0 bases, the J end by 0 bases, with 6 bases between. Per germline, CDR1 MRHNA and CDR2 SNTAGT. There are 15 residues in the CDR3. CDR3 loop: CASSDSSGSYNEQFF. In nucleotides, the CDR3 is TGTGCCAGCAGTGACTCTAGCGGCTCCTACAATGAGCAGTTCTTC.

The rearrangement links TRBV11-2 to TRBJ1-1; D not certain. V gave up 5 bases and J gave up 6 bases, with 10 bases separating them. Germline values: CDR1 SGHAT, CDR2 FQNNGV. The length of the CDR3 is 12 residues. The CDR3 protein is CASSPGRSEAFF. Written as DNA, the CDR3 is TGTGCCAGCAGCCCCGGACGGTCTGAAGCTTTCTTT.

The J gene is TRBJ2-3, the V gene TRBV3-1 (or the pseudogene TRBV3-2); D remains ambiguous. Germline V gene data show CDR1 as LGHDT and CDR2 as YNNKEL (reference sequence). This CDR3 is 13 amino acids long. Between the trimmed V and J ends, which lost 1 base and 3 bases, there was a span of 5 bases. The DNA of the CDR3 is TGTGCCAGCAGCCAAGTGGTTACAGATACGCAGTATTTT. Protein product: CASSQVVTDTQYF.

This clone has just one count. This chain joins TRBV2 and TRBJ1-3; 9 bases line up with TRBD1. The germline gives CDR1 SNHLY, CDR2 FYNNEI. Trimming at V came to 6 bases and at J to 7 bases, leaving 16 bases not matched to a gene. The CDR3 is 17 amino acids. The DNA of the CDR3 is TGTGCCAGCAGGACAATACGAACAGGGGGCAATGGCAACACCATATATTTT. It encodes CASRTIRTGGNGNTIYF.

This sequence joins TRBV19 and TRBJ1-3; D is possibly TRBD1 (6 bases). V dropped 5 bases and J dropped 0 bases, with 8 bases sitting between them. CDR3 size: 14 residues. CDR1 is LNHDA, CDR2 SQIVND, per germline (reference sequence). CDR3 amino acids: CASSDRSSGNTIYF. CDR3 nucleotides: TGTGCCAGTAGTGACAGGAGCTCTGGAAACACCATATATTTT.

This clone was recorded once. This rearrangement joins TRBV19 to TRBJ1-2, with a tentative D call TRBD1 (5 bases). CDR1 and CDR2 from the germline V gene are LNHDA and SQIVND (reference sequence). V gave up 1 base and J gave up 4 bases, with 13 bases separating them. This CDR3 is 15 amino acids long. CDR3: CASSIGSRRGYGYTF. The CDR3 coding sequence is TGTGCCAGTAGTATAGGTTCCAGGAGGGGCTATGGCTACACCTTC. The full variable domain, completed using reference TRBV19 and TRBJ1-2, is DGGITQSPKYLFRKEGQNVTLSCEQNLNHDAMYWYRQDPGQGLRLIYYSQIVNDFQKGDIAEGYSVSREKKESFPLTVTSAQKNPTAFYLCASSIGSRRGYGYTFGSGTRLTVV.

J is TRBJ1-4 and V is TRBV11-2; a possible D gene is TRBD1 (5 bases). The germline V and J ends were trimmed by 8 bases and 3 bases, with 19 bases remaining between them. CDR1 SGHAT and CDR2 FQNNGV come from the germline V gene. The CDR3 length is 16 residues. CDR3 protein: CASRRSGRGPNEKLFF. The CDR3 DNA sequence: TGTGCCAGCCGAAGATCCGGCCGGGGACCTAATGAAAAACTGTTTTTT.

The gene calls are TRBV7-9 and TRBJ1-5, with 7 bases identical to TRBD1. The CDR3 has 15 amino acids. Germline loops: CDR1 SEHNR, CDR2 FQNEAQ (reference sequence). The V segment lost 1 base and the J segment 4 bases; nucleotides outside the gene matches: 4. CDR3 DNA: TGTGCCAGCAGCTTAGGGGACAGTTCAAATCAGCCCCAGCATTTT. Translated, it gives CASSLGDSSNQPQHF.

V gene TRBV3-1 (or the pseudogene TRBV3-2) combines with J gene TRBJ2-1; D gene uncertain. V lost 0 bases and J 7 bases, leaving 13 bases between the germline ends. CDR3 length equals 15 residues. The germline V gene has CDR1 LGHDT and CDR2 YNNKEL (reference sequence). This chain's CDR3 is CASSQDGVPQNEQFF. DNA for the CDR3: TGTGCCAGCAGCCAAGATGGGGTACCGCAAAATGAGCAGTTCTTC.

This chain joins TRBV19 and TRBJ2-7; 10 bases map to TRBD1. Trimming took 5 bases from V and 2 from J; bases not matched to a gene: 6. The CDR3 consists of 15 residues. Looked up from germline, CDR1 is LNHDA and CDR2 is SQIVND (reference sequence). The CDR3 sequence is CASSGRDRGTYEQYF. CDR3 DNA sequence: TGTGCCAGTAGTGGCCGGGACAGGGGCACCTACGAGCAGTACTTC.

This chain joins TRBV10-1 and TRBJ1-1; D call uncertain. V was clipped by 0 bases and J by 0 bases, with 11 bases between them. This CDR3 is built from 16 residues. Germline CDR1 and CDR2: WNHNN and SYGVQD (reference sequence). In nucleotides, the CDR3 is TGCGCCAGCAGTGAGTCGGCGGGTCCCGTGAACACTGAAGCTTTCTTT. It yields the protein CASSESAGPVNTEAFF.

The chain carries TRBV11-3 and TRBJ2-2; D not resolved. CDR1 is SGHNT and CDR2 is YENEEA in the germline V gene. V was pared by 5 bases and J by 8 bases, with 15 bases between. The CDR3 covers 14 residues. The CDR3 DNA is TGTGCCAGCAGCCACGGGTTCCATGGGGGGGAGCTGTTTTTT. Translating it yields CASSHGFHGGELFF.